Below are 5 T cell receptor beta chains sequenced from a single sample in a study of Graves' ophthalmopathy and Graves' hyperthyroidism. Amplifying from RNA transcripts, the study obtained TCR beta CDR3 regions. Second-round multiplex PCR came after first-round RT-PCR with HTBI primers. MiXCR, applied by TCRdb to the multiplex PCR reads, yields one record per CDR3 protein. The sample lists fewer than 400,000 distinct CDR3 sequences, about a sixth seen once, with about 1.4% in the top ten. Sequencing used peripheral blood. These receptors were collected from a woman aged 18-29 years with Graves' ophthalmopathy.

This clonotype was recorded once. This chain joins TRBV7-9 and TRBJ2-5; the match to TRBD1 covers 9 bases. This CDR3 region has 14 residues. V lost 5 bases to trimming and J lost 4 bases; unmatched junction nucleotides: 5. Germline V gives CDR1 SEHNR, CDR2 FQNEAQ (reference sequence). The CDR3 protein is CASSRGQGAETQYF. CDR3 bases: TGTGCCAGCAGCCGGGGACAGGGCGCAGAGACCCAGTACTTC.

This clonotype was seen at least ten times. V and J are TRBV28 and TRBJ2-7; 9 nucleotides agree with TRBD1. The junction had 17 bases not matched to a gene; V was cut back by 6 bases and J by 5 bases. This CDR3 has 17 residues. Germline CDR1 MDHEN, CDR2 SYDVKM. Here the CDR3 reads CASRIISPTGGADEQYF. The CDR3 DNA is TGTGCCAGCAGGATTATATCCCCGACAGGGGGTGCGGACGAGCAGTACTTC.

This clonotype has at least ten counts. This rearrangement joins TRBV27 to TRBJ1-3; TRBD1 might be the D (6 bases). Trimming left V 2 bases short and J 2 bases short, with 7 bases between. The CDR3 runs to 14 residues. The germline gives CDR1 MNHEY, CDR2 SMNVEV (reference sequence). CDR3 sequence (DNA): TGTGCCAGCAGTTTAGCAGGGGCTGGAAACACCATATATTTT. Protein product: CASSLAGAGNTIYF.

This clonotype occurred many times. The CDR3 sequence: CASSSHTDRAPMNTEAFF. Written as DNA, the CDR3 is TGTGCCAGCAGCTCCCACACCGACAGGGCCCCAATGAACACTGAAGCTTTCTTT. The chain is built from TRBV5-4 and TRBJ1-1, with 7 bases aligning to TRBD1. The junction had 14 bases not matched to a gene; V was cut back by 3 bases and J by 0 bases. CDR3 length: 18 residues. In germline, CDR1 is SGHNT, CDR2 YYREEE (reference sequence).

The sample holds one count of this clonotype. The CDR3 region is CASSQDKETTYEQYF. DNA for the CDR3: TGTGCCAGCAGCCAAGATAAGGAGACTACCTACGAGCAGTACTTC. The chain carries TRBV12-3 or TRBV12-4 and TRBJ2-7, with a weak D call TRBD2 (5 bases). V lost 6 bases to trimming and J lost 2 bases, with 17 bases between them. CDR3 size: 15 residues.